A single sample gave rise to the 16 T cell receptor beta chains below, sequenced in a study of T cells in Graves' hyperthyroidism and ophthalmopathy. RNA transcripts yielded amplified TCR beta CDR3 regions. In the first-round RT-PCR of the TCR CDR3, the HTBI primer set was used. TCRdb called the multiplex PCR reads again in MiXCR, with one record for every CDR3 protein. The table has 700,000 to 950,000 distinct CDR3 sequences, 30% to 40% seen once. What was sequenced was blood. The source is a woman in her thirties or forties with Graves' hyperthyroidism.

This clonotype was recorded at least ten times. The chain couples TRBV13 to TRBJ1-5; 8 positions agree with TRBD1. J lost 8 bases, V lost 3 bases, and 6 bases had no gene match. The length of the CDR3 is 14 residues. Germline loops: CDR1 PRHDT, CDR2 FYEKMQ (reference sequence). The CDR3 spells CASSLGQVKEPQHF. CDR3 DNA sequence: TGTGCCAGCAGCTTGGGACAGGTAAAGGAGCCCCAGCATTTT.

The DNA of the CDR3 is TGTGCCAGCGGAATACAGGAAAAACTGTTTTTT. Amino acid sequence: CASGIQEKLFF. V usage is TRBV7-2 and J usage is TRBJ1-4, with D unresolved. Germline-derived CDR1 and CDR2 are SGHTA and FQGNSA. CDR3 length equals 11 residues. The germline V and J ends were trimmed by 8 bases and 8 bases, with 9 bases remaining between them.

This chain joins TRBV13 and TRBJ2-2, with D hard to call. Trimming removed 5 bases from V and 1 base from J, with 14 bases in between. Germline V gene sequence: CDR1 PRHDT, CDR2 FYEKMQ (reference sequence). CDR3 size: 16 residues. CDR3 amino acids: CASSTKREGNTGELFF. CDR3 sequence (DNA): TGTGCCAGCAGCACCAAAAGGGAAGGGAACACCGGGGAGCTGTTTTTT.

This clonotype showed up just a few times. CDR3 loop: CASSQPGNQPQHF. The DNA of the CDR3 is TGTGCCAGCAGCCAGCCAGGCAATCAGCCCCAGCATTTT. This chain links TRBV3-1 with TRBJ1-5; D is ambiguous. CDR1 is LGHDT, CDR2 YNNKEL, per germline (reference sequence). This CDR3 contains 13 residues. Trimming pared 3 bases from V and 2 bases from J, leaving 5 bases between. The full variable domain, its missing parts supplied by reference TRBV3-1 and TRBJ1-5, is DTAVSQTPKYLVTQMGNDKSIKCEQNLGHDTMYWYKQDSKKFLKIMFSYNNKELIINETVPNRFSPKSPDKAHLNLHINSLELGDSAVYFCASSQPGNQPQHFGDGTRLSIL.

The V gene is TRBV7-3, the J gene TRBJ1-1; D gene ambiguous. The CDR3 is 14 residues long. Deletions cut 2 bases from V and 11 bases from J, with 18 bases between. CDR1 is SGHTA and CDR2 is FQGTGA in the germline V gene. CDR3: CASSLGPGAEEAFF. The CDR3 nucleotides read TGTGCCAGCAGCTTAGGACCGGGAGCGGAAGAGGCTTTCTTT.

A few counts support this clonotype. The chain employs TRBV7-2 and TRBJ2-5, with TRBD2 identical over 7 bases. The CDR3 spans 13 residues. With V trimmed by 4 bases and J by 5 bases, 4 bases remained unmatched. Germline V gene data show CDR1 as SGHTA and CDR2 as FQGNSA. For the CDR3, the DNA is TGTGCCAGCAGCTCAGTGCGGGGGGAGACCCAGTACTTC. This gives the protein CASSSVRGETQYF.

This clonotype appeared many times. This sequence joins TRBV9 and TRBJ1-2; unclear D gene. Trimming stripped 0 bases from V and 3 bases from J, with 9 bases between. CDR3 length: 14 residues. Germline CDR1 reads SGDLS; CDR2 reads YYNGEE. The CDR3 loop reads CASSVAALDYGYTF. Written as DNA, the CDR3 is TGTGCCAGCAGCGTAGCCGCACTCGACTATGGCTACACCTTC.

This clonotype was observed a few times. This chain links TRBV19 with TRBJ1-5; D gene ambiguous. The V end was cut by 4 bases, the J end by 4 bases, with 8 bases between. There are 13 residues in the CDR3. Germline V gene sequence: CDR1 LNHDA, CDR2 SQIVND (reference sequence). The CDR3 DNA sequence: TGTGCCAGTAGTACTGAAGAGAATCAGCCCCAGCATTTT. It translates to CASSTEENQPQHF.

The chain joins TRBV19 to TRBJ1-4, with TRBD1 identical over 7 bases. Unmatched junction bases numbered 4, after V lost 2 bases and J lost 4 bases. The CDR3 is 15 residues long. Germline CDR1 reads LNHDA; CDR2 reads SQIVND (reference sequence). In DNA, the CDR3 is TGTGCCAGTAGTATACGACAGGGACGTAATGAAAAACTGTTTTTT. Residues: CASSIRQGRNEKLFF.

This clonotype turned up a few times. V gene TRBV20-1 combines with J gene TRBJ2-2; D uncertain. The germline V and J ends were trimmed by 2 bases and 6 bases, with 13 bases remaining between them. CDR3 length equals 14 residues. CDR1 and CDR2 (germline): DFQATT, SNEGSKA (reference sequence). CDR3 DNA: TGCAGTGCTAGAAGTGGAACATCACCCGGGGAGCTGTTTTTT. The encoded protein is CSARSGTSPGELFF.

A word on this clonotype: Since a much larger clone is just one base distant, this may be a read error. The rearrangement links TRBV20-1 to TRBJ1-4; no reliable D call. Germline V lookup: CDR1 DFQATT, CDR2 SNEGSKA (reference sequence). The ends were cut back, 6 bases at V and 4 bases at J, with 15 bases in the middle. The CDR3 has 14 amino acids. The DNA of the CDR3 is TGCAGTGCCGTGCTTAGGCCAATTAATGAAAAACTGTTTTTT. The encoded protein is CSAVLRPINEKLFF.

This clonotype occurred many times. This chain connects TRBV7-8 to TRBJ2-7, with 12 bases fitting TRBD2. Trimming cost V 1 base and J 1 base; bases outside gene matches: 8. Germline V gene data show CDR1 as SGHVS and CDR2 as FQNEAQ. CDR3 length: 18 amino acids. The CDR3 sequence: CASSLVTPGLAGSYEQYF. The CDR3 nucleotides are TGTGCCAGCAGCTTAGTAACCCCAGGACTAGCGGGATCCTACGAGCAGTACTTC.

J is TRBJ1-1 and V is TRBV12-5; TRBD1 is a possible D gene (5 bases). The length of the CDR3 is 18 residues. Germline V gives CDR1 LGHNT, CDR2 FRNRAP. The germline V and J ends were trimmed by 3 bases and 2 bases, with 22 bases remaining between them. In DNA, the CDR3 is TGTGCTAGTGGTTTCGGTGGGGCCGAACAACCCCCAAACACTGAAGCTTTCTTT. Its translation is CASGFGGAEQPPNTEAFF.

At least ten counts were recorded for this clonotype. The CDR3 DNA reads TGCAGCACTGAGGACGGGGACGGCTACACCTTC. Amino acids: CSTEDGDGYTF. The chain carries TRBV20-1 and TRBJ1-2; maybe TRBD1 (5 bases). The length of the CDR3 is 11 residues. Germline CDR1 and CDR2: DFQATT and SNEGSKA (reference sequence).

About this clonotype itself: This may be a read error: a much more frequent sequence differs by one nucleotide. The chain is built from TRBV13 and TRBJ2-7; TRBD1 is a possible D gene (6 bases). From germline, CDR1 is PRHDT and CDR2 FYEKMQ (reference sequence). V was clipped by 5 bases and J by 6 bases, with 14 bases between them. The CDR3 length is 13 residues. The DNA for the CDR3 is TGTGCCAGCAGCCTGGGACAACGAGGCGAGCAGTACTTC. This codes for CASSLGQRGEQYF.

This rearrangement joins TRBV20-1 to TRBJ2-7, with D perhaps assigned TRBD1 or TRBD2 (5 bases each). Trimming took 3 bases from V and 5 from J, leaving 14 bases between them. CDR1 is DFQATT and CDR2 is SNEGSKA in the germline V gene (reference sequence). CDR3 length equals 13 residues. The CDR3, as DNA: TGCAGTGCTAGGGGGCCAACCGGGGACGAGCAGTACTTC. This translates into CSARGPTGDEQYF.